Shown below are 8 T cell receptor beta chains from a single sample sequenced in a study of liver allograft versus peripheral blood T cells. Study overall: T cell receptor repertoires in transplanted livers were compared with those in recipients' peripheral blood.

TCRdb re-called the reads with MiXCR, one entry per CDR3 protein. The sample has approximately 11,000 distinct CDR3 sequences; approximately 22% are singletons. The receptors shown here come from a human patient who had a liver transplant. Some T cells may arise from the graft donor.

This clonotype was seen at least ten times. J is TRBJ1-2 and V is TRBV7-9; possibly TRBD1 for D (5 bases). Germline V gives CDR1 SEHNR, CDR2 FQNEAQ (reference sequence). This CDR3 has 16 residues. Trimming cost V 4 bases and J 0 bases, with 15 bases left between them. The CDR3 reads CASSSGTFEANYGYTF. In DNA form, the CDR3 reads TGTGCCAGCAGCTCCGGGACCTTTGAGGCTAACTATGGCTACACCTTC.

The sample holds a few counts of this clonotype. The chain uses TRBV15 and TRBJ2-1; perhaps TRBD1 as D (5 bases). V lost 5 bases to trimming and J lost 6 bases, with 11 bases between them. The CDR3 is 13 residues long. Germline-derived CDR1 and CDR2 are LNHNV and YYDKDF (reference sequence). The CDR3 spells CATSGARGNEQFF. The CDR3 nucleotides are TGTGCCACCAGCGGAGCAAGGGGCAATGAGCAGTTCTTC.

The chain joins TRBV6-5 to TRBJ1-3; D is unclear. Germline V gene sequence: CDR1 MNHEY, CDR2 SVGAGI. This CDR3 spans 18 amino acids. Trimming removed 2 bases at V and 0 bases at J, with 17 bases between. CDR3 nucleotides: TGTGCCAGCAGTTACGCTTACGGACTCTTGAGCTCTGGAAACACCATATATTTT. It is translated as CASSYAYGLLSSGNTIYF.

The rearrangement links TRBV9 to TRBJ2-2; unclear D gene. The germline CDR1 and CDR2 sequences are SGDLS and YYNGEE. This CDR3 region has 12 residues. V gave up 5 bases and J gave up 4 bases, with 6 bases separating them. CDR3 amino acids: CASSAVTGELFF. The CDR3, as DNA: TGTGCCAGCAGTGCGGTCACCGGGGAGCTGTTTTTT.

By sample share, this clonotype is medium-sized (0.01 to 0.1%). V gene TRBV18 combines with J gene TRBJ1-5, with D possibly being TRBD1 (6 bases). V was clipped by 4 bases and J by 7 bases, with 14 bases between them. This CDR3 has 14 residues. CDR1 is KGHSH, CDR2 LQKENI, per germline. The CDR3 coding sequence is TGTGCCAGCTCACGAACGGACAGCTCCCAGCCCCAGCATTTT. This gives the protein CASSRTDSSQPQHF.

This clonotype was picked up a small number of times. The chain links TRBV19 to TRBJ2-5, with D tentatively TRBD2 (5 bases). The V end lost 6 bases, the J end lost 2 bases, and 7 bases lay between the germline ends. This CDR3 region has 12 residues. From germline, CDR1 is LNHDA and CDR2 SQIVND (reference sequence). The CDR3: CASSRGQETQYF. CDR3 DNA: TGTGCCAGTAGCCGGGGTCAAGAGACCCAGTACTTC.

This clonotype ranks as medium-sized. The chain joins TRBV19 to TRBJ1-5; possible D gene TRBD1, 5 bases. The CDR3 contains 15 residues. Trimming pared 4 bases from V and 6 bases from J, leaving 16 bases between. CDR1 is LNHDA, CDR2 SQIVND, per germline (reference sequence). The CDR3 reads CASSRSGAGFQPQHF. The CDR3 DNA sequence: TGTGCCAGTAGTAGGTCTGGGGCAGGATTTCAGCCCCAGCATTTT.

This chain uses TRBV6-5 with TRBJ2-7; D is unresolved. The CDR3 has 14 residues. Trimming took off 4 bases at V and 2 bases at J, with 12 bases between the two ends. Per the germline V gene, CDR1 is MNHEY and CDR2 is SVGAGI. CDR3 loop: CASSSTGVPYEQYF. The CDR3 DNA is TGTGCCAGCAGTTCAACGGGTGTTCCCTACGAGCAGTACTTC.